This TCR beta chain is from a study of Graves' ophthalmopathy and Graves' hyperthyroidism (dated 2018 in TCRdb). Study-wide context: Peripheral blood was collected before any treatment was given, at the time of initial diagnosis. The study used TCR beta repertoire signatures to distinguish Graves' ophthalmopathy from Graves' hyperthyroidism and to predict progression to ophthalmopathy. For independent validation, a separate cohort was made up of about 18 hyperthyroidism patients plus 17 patients who later progressed from hyperthyroidism to ophthalmopathy. The roughly 90 discovery patients were divided at random into training and test sets in a 7:3 ratio. In roughly six hyperthyroidism patients, T-cell repertoires of thyroid tissue and blood were compared. In total, 135 blood samples were TCR-sequenced: approximately 42 ophthalmopathy, some 75 hyperthyroidism and about 17 hyperthyroidism-to-ophthalmopathy patients. Once sampling was done, hyperthyroidism patients were given methimazole at a starting dose of 30 mg daily, while ophthalmopathy patients were given high-dose intravenous methylprednisolone. To explore V-J signatures distinguishing ophthalmopathy from hyperthyroidism, a discovery set of 100 patients (about 41 ophthalmopathy, 55 to 60 stable hyperthyroidism) was enrolled. Findings and caveats that apply to the study as a whole: Most of the expanded thyroid clonotypes with a frequency above 0.001 were also detected in blood, and it was suggested that the thyroid immune response may be reflected by blood repertoires. No statistical method was used to predetermine the sample size, and group allocation was not hidden from the investigators. In cross-validation, the 13-signature model distinguished ophthalmopathy from stable hyperthyroidism with more than 85% sensitivity and about 81% specificity, while in the test set the corresponding values were roughly 80% and 75%. In validation, the model predicted ophthalmopathy progression with more than 70% sensitivity and 72% to 80% specificity; about a dozen predicted patients were CT-confirmed with GO in a median of about 7.1 months.

For repertoire sequencing, the TCR beta CDR3 regions were amplified from RNA transcripts. A first-round RT-PCR used HTBI primers with the Qiagen OneStep RT-PCR kit, followed by a second-round multiplex PCR, size selection and purification. Libraries were sequenced on an Illumina HiSeq2000 using paired-end 100 bp reads. Turning to the authors' computational methods: Reads were processed with SOAPnuke, discarding reads with adapters, uncalled bases, mean Phred below 15, or no exact constant-primer or identifier match. COPE v1.2.5 was used to merge high-quality paired reads. Each unique nucleotide sequence was defined as a clonotype, and clonotypes were aligned to IMGT TRB V, D and J references with MiTCR v1.1. Analysis was restricted to V-J combinations with a frequency above 0.0001, which covered about 99% of repertoires. For each V-J combination, a TCR clonal expansion and chaos score was defined as F50 clonal expansion divided by the chaos observed in the TCRdist matrix. Welch's t-statistics and random forest were used to narrow the features down to approximately 13 V-J combinations, which were then fed into a naive Bayes classifier. The similarity between thyroid and blood repertoires was quantified using the Morisita-Horn index. In TCRdb, the public reads were trimmed at Q25 with fastp and aligned with MiXCR, with productive beta chains retained. Each CDR3 protein gets just one entry, which takes the most common genes and DNA from the rows behind it. The V and J calls were not made by the authors but by TCRdb's processing. The sample includes about 400,000 distinct CDR3 sequences, with 15% to 19% observed a single time. 5.5% to 7% of the sample is taken by the ten largest.

With regard to this clonotype: Its antigen is currently not known. Within one base of it there is no much larger clone, and no base qualities were kept.

Stable hyperthyroidism was defined as no progression to ophthalmopathy within 18 months of follow-up. Hyperthyroidism patients were newly diagnosed, with disease duration under 2 months, and aged 18 to 65 years. Patients with other autoimmune diseases, uncontrolled infections, pregnancy or lactation were excluded. Clinical symptoms, serum thyroxine, TRAb, thyroid ultrasound and orbital computed tomography were used for diagnosis. Ficoll-Paque density gradient centrifugation was used to isolate PBMCs from about 10 ml of fresh peripheral blood. Trizol reagent was used to extract the total RNA, and its quality was then checked on an Agilent 2100 Bioanalyzer. Deletion took 4 bases off V and 7 bases off J, with a span of 11 bases between the germline ends. The germline V gene (reference sequence) yields LNHNV for CDR1 and YYDKDF for CDR2. There are 12 amino acids in the CDR3, from cysteine to phenylalanine inclusive. The read is trimmed to its CDR3 DNA, 36 bases read in frame from base 1.

The source material was peripheral blood. The receptor was isolated from a woman aged 18-30 years with stable Graves' hyperthyroidism. Donor details come from another sample of the same person, matched by shared clones. Recombination joined TRBV15 with TRBJ2-7, with the D gene uncertain. The nucleotide sequence reads as follows: TGTGCCACCAGCACAGTCGCTGGGGAGCAGTACTTC. This is translated as CATSTVAGEQYF.